A single sample is the source of the 16 T cell receptor beta chains below, sequenced in a study of blood T cell repertoires in COVID-19. The repertoire was sequenced with immunoSEQ multiplex PCR; TCRdb's copy has only in-frame clones and lacks some. The profile covers some 140,000 clones, with about 81% appearing a single time and about 2.2% taken by the ten largest. What was sequenced was PBMCs or T cells enriched from blood (not recorded which). These receptors came from a man in his forties or fifties with acute COVID-19.

The J gene is TRBJ2-2, the V gene TRBV9, with 8 bases matching TRBD2. Germline CDR1 and CDR2: SGDLS and YYNGEE. With V trimmed by 3 bases and J by 8 bases, 6 bases remained unmatched. The CDR3 consists of 14 residues. CDR3 sequence (DNA): TGTGCCAGCAGCGCTCTACTAGCGGTAGGGGAGCTGTTTTTT. It is translated as CASSALLAVGELFF.

This clone was seen a few times. The CDR3 nucleotides read TGTGCCAGCAGCTTGGCGGGACTAGCAGGTCGAGATACGCAGTATTTT. This encodes CASSLAGLAGRDTQYF. V usage is TRBV5-4 and J usage is TRBJ2-3; 9 bases match TRBD2. This CDR3 has 16 amino acids. Trimming removed 0 bases from V and 5 bases from J; junction bases left unmatched: 7. Germline V gene sequence: CDR1 SGHNT, CDR2 YYREEE (reference sequence).

This sequence joins TRBV18 and TRBJ1-1; possible D gene TRBD1, 5 bases. V lost 5 bases, J lost 3 bases, and 10 bases lay in between. Germline lookup yields CDR1 KGHSH and CDR2 LQKENI. This CDR3 has 13 residues. The CDR3 nucleotides read TGTGCCAGCTCATCGGGGGGGGACACTGAAGCTTTCTTT. This gives the protein CASSSGGDTEAFF.

V is TRBV5-4 and J is TRBJ2-1, with TRBD1 matching over 7 bases. CDR1 is SGHNT and CDR2 is YYREEE in the germline V gene (reference sequence). This CDR3 is 14 amino acids long. Unmatched junction bases numbered 4, after V lost 0 bases and J lost 7 bases. Written as DNA, the CDR3 is TGTGCCAGCAGCTTGGGACAGGGTGGGAATGAGCAGTTCTTC. This codes for CASSLGQGGNEQFF.

The V gene is TRBV6-5, the J gene TRBJ2-7, with TRBD2 as a possible D gene (5 bases). The CDR3 runs to 16 residues. V lost 0 bases and J 2 bases, leaving 14 bases between the germline ends. CDR1 and CDR2 from the germline V gene are MNHEY and SVGAGI. CDR3 protein: CASSYSRAGRAYEQYF. The CDR3 nucleotides read TGTGCCAGCAGTTACTCGAGGGCAGGAAGAGCCTACGAGCAGTACTTC.

The V gene is TRBV15, the J gene TRBJ2-3; TRBD2 matches 7 bases. The CDR3 consists of 16 residues. Germline V gene lookup returns CDR1 LNHNV and CDR2 YYDKDF (reference sequence). V lost 3 bases to trimming and J lost 0 bases; unmatched junction nucleotides: 6. CDR3: CATSRELAVSTDTQYF. The CDR3 DNA reads as TGTGCCACCAGCAGGGAGCTAGCGGTTAGCACAGATACGCAGTATTTT. The full variable domain, its missing parts supplied by reference TRBV15 and TRBJ2-3, is DAMVIQNPRYQVTQFGKPVTLSCSQTLNHNVMYWYQQKSSQAPKLLFHYYDKDFNNEADTPDNFQSRRPNTSFCFLDIRSPGLGDTAMYLCATSRELAVSTDTQYFGPGTRLTVL.

J is TRBJ1-2 and V is TRBV19; no firm D call. Germline V gene lookup returns CDR1 LNHDA and CDR2 SQIVND (reference sequence). There are 13 residues in the CDR3. Trimming stripped 3 bases from V and 8 bases from J, with 13 bases between. CDR3 nucleotides: TGTGCCAGTAGTATTTCCGCGGAGGGAGGCTACACCTTC. Its translation: CASSISAEGGYTF.

This clone appeared once. The chain recombines TRBV6-5 with TRBJ2-5; the D gene is possibly TRBD1 (6 bases). Trimming took 9 bases from V and 7 from J, leaving 18 bases between them. The CDR3 extends over 13 amino acids. CDR1 is MNHEY, CDR2 SVGAGI, per germline. CDR3 amino acids: CASSGTQQGTQYF. For the CDR3, the DNA is TGTGCCAGTTCCGGGACACAGCAGGGGACCCAGTACTTC.

V is TRBV6-6 and J is TRBJ1-2; D perhaps matches TRBD1 (6 bases). The ends were cut back, 4 bases at V and 7 bases at J, with 19 bases in the middle. Germline CDR1 reads MNHNY; CDR2 reads SVGAGI (reference sequence). The CDR3 covers 15 residues. The CDR3 DNA sequence: TGTGCCAGCAGTTCCAATCCGGGGACACTCGGTGGCTACACCTTC. This sequence encodes CASSSNPGTLGGYTF.

V usage is TRBV19 and J usage is TRBJ2-7; D is ambiguous. Trimming took 5 bases from V and 5 from J, leaving 16 bases between them. The CDR3 totals 14 residues. Germline-derived CDR1 and CDR2 are LNHDA and SQIVND (reference sequence). The CDR3 spells CASSSTQVSHEQYF. DNA for the CDR3: TGTGCCAGTAGTTCTACGCAGGTTTCCCACGAGCAGTACTTC.

The chain employs TRBV11-2 and TRBJ2-7, with 12 bases matching TRBD1. Looked up from germline, CDR1 is SGHAT and CDR2 is FQNNGV. CDR3 length: 15 amino acids. J was trimmed by 4 bases and V by 6 bases; bases with no gene match: 7. The CDR3 protein is CASSTGQGAIYEQYF. The CDR3 DNA follows: TGTGCCAGCAGTACGGGACAGGGGGCGATTTACGAGCAGTACTTC. The whole variable domain, remainder taken from reference TRBV11-2 and TRBJ2-7, is EAGVAQSPRYKIIEKRQSVAFWCNPISGHATLYWYQQILGQGPKLLIQFQNNGVVDDSQLPKDRFSAERLKGVDSTLKIQPAKLEDSAVYLCASSTGQGAIYEQYFGPGTRLTVT.

This clone was recorded only once. J is TRBJ1-5 and V is TRBV5-8; D perhaps matches TRBD1 (6 bases). The V gene's germline CDR1 is SGHTS and CDR2 YDEGEE. Deletions cut 1 base from V and 1 base from J, with 9 bases between. The CDR3 covers 15 residues. CDR3 in amino acids: CASSLRGASNQPQHF. The DNA for the CDR3 is TGTGCCAGCAGCTTGCGGGGGGCGAGCAATCAGCCCCAGCATTTT.

The rearrangement uses TRBV5-1 and TRBJ2-7, with TRBD1 matching over 11 bases. V shed 1 base, J shed 2 bases, and the junction held 5 bases outside the gene matches. The CDR3 has 16 amino acids. Germline CDR1 SGHRS, CDR2 YFSETQ. CDR3 bases: TGCGCCAGCAGCTTGCCTCCGGGACAGGGGGCCTACGAGCAGTACTTC. Its translation: CASSLPPGQGAYEQYF. Full variable domain (rest looked up from reference TRBV5-1 and TRBJ2-7): KAGVTQTPRYLIKTRGQQVTLSCSPISGHRSVSWYQQTPGQGLQFLFEYFSETQRNKGNFPGRFSGRQFSNSRSEMNVSTLELGDSALYLCASSLPPGQGAYEQYFGPGTRLTVT.

This chain uses TRBV28 with TRBJ1-1; the D gene is possibly TRBD1 (5 bases). The length of the CDR3 is 13 residues. Looked up from germline, CDR1 is MDHEN and CDR2 is SYDVKM. V lost 5 bases and J 5 bases, leaving 12 bases between the germline ends. The DNA for the CDR3 is TGTGCCAGCAGTGGACCCGGGGGGACTGAAGCTTTCTTT. This sequence encodes CASSGPGGTEAFF.

The CDR3 DNA follows: TGTGCCAGCAGCCTGGGTCCAGGGGGCCTACAAGAGACCCAGTACTTC. Its protein is CASSLGPGGLQETQYF. This chain uses TRBV3-1 (or the pseudogene TRBV3-2) with TRBJ2-5, with 8 bases matching TRBD1. The germline V gene encodes CDR1 LGHDT and CDR2 YNNKEL (reference sequence). CDR3 length equals 16 residues. V lost 4 bases to trimming and J lost 2 bases; unmatched junction nucleotides: 9.

The genes are TRBV6-5 and TRBJ2-7; D is undetermined. Germline V gives CDR1 MNHEY, CDR2 SVGAGI. The CDR3 spans 11 residues. The germline V and J ends were trimmed by 7 bases and 7 bases, with 11 bases remaining between them. In DNA, the CDR3 is TGTGCCAGCACCTACCTCAGGGAGCAGTACTTC. Protein sequence: CASTYLREQYF.